This T cell receptor (beta chain) was captured by sequencing in a study of CD8 T cells in Susac syndrome. The CDR3 is 18 amino acids. From germline, CDR1 is SGHRS and CDR2 YFSETQ. V lost 4 bases and J 5 bases, leaving 24 bases between the germline ends. An amount of RNA that ranged from roughly 0.5 to 1 ug was reverse transcribed with random hexamers. One entry per CDR3 protein results from TCRdb running MiXCR on the immunoSEQ multiplex PCR reads. The data hold about 120,000 distinct CDR3 sequences, with roughly 90% observed a single time. Sequencing was carried out using CD8+ T cells from PBMCs. This chain joins TRBV5-1 and TRBJ2-2; D is possibly TRBD1 (5 bases). This clonotype originated in a human donor in good health. DNA for the CDR3: TGCGCCAGCAGCGCGACCACCGCCAGGGTAGTGTCTACCGGGGAGCTGTTTTTT. Amino acid sequence: CASSATTARVVSTGELFF. Variable domain in full (rest from reference TRBV5-1 and TRBJ2-2): KAGVTQTPRYLIKTRGQQVTLSCSPISGHRSVSWYQQTPGQGLQFLFEYFSETQRNKGNFPGRFSGRQFSNSRSEMNVSTLELGDSALYLCASSATTARVVSTGELFFGEGSRLTVL.